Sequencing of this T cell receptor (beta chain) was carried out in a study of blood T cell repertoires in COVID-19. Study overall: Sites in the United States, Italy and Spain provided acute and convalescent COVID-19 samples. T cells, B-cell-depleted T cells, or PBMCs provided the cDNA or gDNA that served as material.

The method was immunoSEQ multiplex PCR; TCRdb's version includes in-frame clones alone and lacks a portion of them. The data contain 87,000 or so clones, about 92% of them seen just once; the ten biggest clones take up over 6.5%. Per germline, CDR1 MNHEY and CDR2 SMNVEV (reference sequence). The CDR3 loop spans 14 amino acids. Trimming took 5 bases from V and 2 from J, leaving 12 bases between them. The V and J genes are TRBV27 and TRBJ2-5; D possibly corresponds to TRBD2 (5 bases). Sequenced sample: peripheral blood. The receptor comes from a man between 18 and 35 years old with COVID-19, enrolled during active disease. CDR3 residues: CASSTVGIQETQYF. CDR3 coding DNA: TGTGCCAGCAGTACGGTCGGGATACAAGAGACCCAGTACTTC.